By frequency in the sample, the clone carrying this T cell receptor beta chain is medium-sized (0.01 to 0.1%). The target antigen is unknown. The source of the sample is a study of OX40 agonist ivuxolimab in advanced cancers. Across the whole study: With ivuxolimab, an agonistic anti-OX40 (CD134) antibody, patients were treated. The mean age was approximately 60 years, ranging from about 20 to 85, with approximately 85% of participants male. People in dose escalation had one of these cancers: hepatocellular carcinoma, melanoma, renal cell or head and neck cancer. Study-wide results and caveats: Antigens targeted by the expanded peripheral T cells were not determined.

CDR1 MDHEN and CDR2 SYDVKM come from the germline V gene. V gave up 6 bases and J gave up 5 bases, with 5 bases separating them. The CDR3 is 11 amino acids. TCRdb's copy holds only in-frame clones and misses some; the assay was immunoSEQ multiplex PCR. The sample has under 65,000 clones; 85% are singletons. The sequences come from CD4+ or CD8+ T cells sorted from blood, collected in a trial of the OX40 agonist ivuxolimab. This clonotype was sampled from an adult with an advanced solid tumor such as melanoma, head and neck, liver or kidney cancer. The chain links TRBV28 to TRBJ2-1; D is ambiguous. The chain's CDR3 is CASRGNNEQFF. The DNA of the CDR3 is TGTGCCAGCAGAGGTAACAATGAGCAGTTCTTC.